Each of the 28 T cell receptor beta chains below was sequenced from the same sample in a study of metastatic and nonmetastatic thyroid tumors (dated by TCRdb to about 2020). The library was built by means of PCR. These reads were obtained on an Illumina HiSeq 4000. TCRdb reworked the public reads: Q25 trimming with fastp, MiXCR clone assembly, productive beta chains retained. Across this sample there are tens of thousands of clones, with around a quarter seen only once. Jointly, the top ten make up about 10% of the sample. None of the patients had been given any treatment before thyroid surgery. The sample consisted of blood. The receptors come from a female donor with papillary thyroid cancer or a benign thyroid nodule (not recorded which). Some clones in this sample may be carry-over from other donors' samples.

This clone was seen at least ten times. A much more abundant neighbour one base away suggests this may be a read error. A read error is likely, as this CDR3 ends without the conserved phenylalanine or tryptophan. The chain couples TRBV9 to TRBJ1-2; TRBD1 matches 8 bases. The CDR3 is 13 amino acids. The germline CDR1 and CDR2 sequences are SGDLS and YYNGEE. The V segment lost 0 bases and the J segment 8 bases; nucleotides outside the gene matches: 3. The CDR3 loop reads CASSVVQGAGYTL. CDR3 DNA sequence: TGTGCCAGCAGCGTAGTTCAGGGGGCGGGCTACACCCTC.

This clone was recorded many times. The identical CDR3 is also encoded by other nucleotide sequences in the sample. The V gene is TRBV30, the J gene TRBJ2-2; 8 nucleotides agree with TRBD2. In germline, CDR1 is GTSNPN, CDR2 SVGIG (reference sequence). The CDR3 is 13 residues long. CDR3 nucleotides: TGTAGAAGACTAGCGCAGAACACCGGGGAGCTGTTTTTT. It specifies CRRLAQNTGELFF.

At least ten counts were recorded for this clone. The genes are TRBV27 and TRBJ1-5, with no clear D. Germline V gives CDR1 MNHEY, CDR2 SMNVEV (reference sequence). The CDR3 is 15 residues long. Trimming removed 0 bases at V and 7 bases at J, with 13 bases between. In DNA form, the CDR3 reads TGTGCCAGCAGTTTATCTGGGCTGGCGGGGCAGCCCCAGCATTTT. This encodes CASSLSGLAGQPQHF.

This clone was detected only once. A junction end diverges from the germline sequence, so it may reflect a read error. The genes are TRBV6-1 and TRBJ2-5, with 9 nucleotides matching TRBD2. The V gene's germline CDR1 is MNHNS and CDR2 SASEGT. The length of the CDR3 is 15 residues. The CDR3 is CASSGTSGPQENQYF. DNA for the CDR3: TGTGCCAGCAGTGGTACTAGCGGGCCGCAAGAGAACCAGTACTTC.

A remark on this clone: A junction end diverges from the germline sequence, so it may reflect a read error. The CDR3 DNA reads TGTGCCAGCGGCAGCGGGCCGAACACCGGCGAGCTTTTTTTT. Residues: CASGSGPNTGELFF. The J gene is TRBJ2-2, the V gene TRBV6-2 or TRBV6-3, with D possibly TRBD2 on 6 matching bases. CDR3 length equals 14 residues. Germline assignment: CDR1 MNHEY and CDR2 SVGEGT.

As to this clone: This may come from a read error, since a much larger clone is one base off. This chain links TRBV10-2 with TRBJ2-5, with D hard to call. V was shortened by 2 bases and J by 1 base, with 8 bases between the two germline ends. The CDR3 is 14 amino acids. CDR1 and CDR2 (germline): WSHSY, SAAADI. CDR3 residues: CASSEVVVQETQYF. The CDR3 DNA follows: TGCGCCAGCAGTGAGGTGGTAGTCCAAGAGACCCAGTACTTC.

This clone was seen at least ten times. The chain uses TRBV6-1 and TRBJ1-3; tentative D call: TRBD1 (5 bases). The CDR3 consists of 15 residues. CDR1 and CDR2 from the germline V gene are MNHNS and SASEGT. Trimming took off 7 bases at V and 4 bases at J, with 17 bases between the two ends. This CDR3 is CASTHRTTGGNTIYF. The DNA for the CDR3 is TGTGCCAGCACACACCGAACTACAGGCGGAAACACCATATATTTT.

This clone was found many times. The chain recombines TRBV4-3 with TRBJ1-3; no definite D call. This CDR3 comprises 13 residues. V was cut by 3 bases and J by 4 bases, with 7 bases left in between. CDR1 is LGHNA, CDR2 YSLEER, per germline. CDR3 region: CASSQRGGNTIYF. As DNA, the CDR3 is TGCGCCAGCAGCCAGAGAGGGGGAAACACCATATATTTT.

This clone has ten or more counts. The chain carries TRBV11-2 and TRBJ2-1; TRBD2 is a possible D gene (6 bases). Trimming removed 1 base from V and 10 bases from J, with 14 bases in between. Germline V lookup: CDR1 SGHAT, CDR2 FQNNGV. There are 14 residues in the CDR3. The CDR3 DNA is TGTGCCAGCAGCTTAGTCGGGGCCAGCGGGGAGCAGTTCTTC. It translates to CASSLVGASGEQFF.

Many counts were recorded for this clone. The J gene is TRBJ2-3, the V gene TRBV3-1; D is uncertain. Trimming took 2 bases from V and 4 from J, leaving 10 bases between them. Per germline, CDR1 LGHDT and CDR2 YNNKEL (reference sequence). The CDR3 length is 14 residues. The CDR3 spells CASSQKEGSDTQYF. CDR3 DNA: TGTGCCAGCAGCCAAAAGGAAGGATCAGATACGCAGTATTTT.

Note on this clone: This specimen includes other DNA sequences encoding the same CDR3. The gene calls are TRBV19 and TRBJ2-4; TRBD1 agrees at 8 bases. The J call is in doubt because the DNA end fits TRBJ1-2 better. This CDR3 comprises 23 residues. CDR1 is LNHDA and CDR2 is SQIVND in the germline V gene (reference sequence). The CDR3 sequence: CASSMPWTGHGGRVLGARNGYTF. CDR3 nucleotide sequence: TGTGCCAGTAGTATGCCCTGGACAGGGCATGGGGGCCGGGTGTTGGGGGCTAGAAATGGCTACACCTTC.

A word on this clone: An end of the junction differs from the germline gene, which may be a read error. The chain combines TRBV6-4 with TRBJ2-1; D may be TRBD2 (6 bases). Germline V gene sequence: CDR1 MRHNA, CDR2 SNTAGT. This CDR3 is built from 14 residues. The CDR3 sequence: CASSTGTGGYEQFF. Here the CDR3 DNA reads TGCGCCAGCAGTACCGGGACTGGGGGGTATGAGCAGTTCTTC.

The chain links TRBV6-1 to TRBJ1-5, with no clear D. The CDR3 runs to 14 residues. Per the germline V gene, CDR1 is MNHNS and CDR2 is SASEGT. V gave up 4 bases and J gave up 4 bases, with 11 bases separating them. The CDR3 here is CASSGSVENQPQHF. CDR3 DNA: TGTGCCAGCAGTGGCTCAGTCGAAAATCAGCCCCAGCATTTT.

By share, this clone ranks as medium-sized. The chain uses TRBV6-2 or TRBV6-3 and TRBJ1-5; D remains unclear. Germline values: CDR1 MNHEY, CDR2 SVGEGT. The CDR3 is 13 residues long. The V and J ends lost 2 bases and 4 bases respectively, with 6 bases between them. CDR3 sequence: CASSYDLNQPQHF. The CDR3 DNA reads as TGTGCCAGCAGTTACGACCTAAATCAGCCCCAGCATTTT.

The chain uses TRBV19 and TRBJ2-1; 7 nucleotides match TRBD2. Germline assignment: CDR1 LNHDA and CDR2 SQIVND (reference sequence). This CDR3 has 15 amino acids. The V gene end was trimmed by 2 bases and the J gene end by 3 bases; junction bases not matched to a gene: 4. Here the CDR3 reads CASSITWEGYNEQFF. The DNA of the CDR3 is TGTGCCAGTAGTATAACGTGGGAGGGCTACAATGAGCAGTTCTTC.

V gene TRBV20-1 combines with J gene TRBJ2-1, with 7 bases fitting TRBD2. CDR3 length equals 14 residues. Trimming took 3 bases from V and 8 from J; bases not matched to a gene: 10. Germline loops: CDR1 DFQATT, CDR2 SNEGSKA (reference sequence). CDR3 region: CSARGGGTADEQFF. In DNA form, the CDR3 reads TGCAGTGCTAGGGGGGGAGGGACGGCGGATGAGCAGTTCTTC.

This clone was detected a few times. V and J are TRBV27 and TRBJ2-1, with D unresolved. This CDR3 region has 14 residues. The germline CDR1 and CDR2 sequences are MNHEY and SMNVEV (reference sequence). Trimming took 6 bases from V and 0 from J, leaving 9 bases between them. Here the CDR3 DNA reads TGTGCCAGCAGATGGGCGAGCTCCTACAATGAGCAGTTCTTC. It codes for CASRWASSYNEQFF.

The table lists this clone with many counts. J is TRBJ2-3 and V is TRBV5-4; no definite D call. Trimming shortened V by 2 bases and J by 4 bases, and 8 bases separated the two germline ends. Germline lookup yields CDR1 SGHNT and CDR2 YYREEE (reference sequence). CDR3 length: 13 residues. The CDR3: CASSLYGPDTQYF. CDR3 bases: TGTGCCAGCAGCTTATACGGGCCAGATACGCAGTATTTT. Together with reference TRBV5-4 and TRBJ2-3, the CDR3 gives the full variable domain: ETGVTQSPTHLIKTRGQQVTLRCSSQSGHNTVSWYQQALGQGPQFIFQYYREEENGRGNFPPRFSGLQFPNYSSELNVNALELDDSALYLCASSLYGPDTQYFGPGTRLTVL.

This clone was detected many times. The chain has TRBV5-4 and TRBJ1-2; D gene uncertain. The V gene lost 4 bases and the J gene lost 5 bases, with 12 bases spanning the gap. This CDR3 is built from 13 residues. Germline V CDR1 and CDR2: SGHNT, YYREEE (reference sequence). DNA for the CDR3: TGTGCCAGCAGCAATTCGAGCTTTTATGGCTACACCTTC. Its translation: CASSNSSFYGYTF.

V is TRBV6-4 and J is TRBJ2-7; TRBD1 aligns across 10 bases. Germline CDR1 and CDR2: MRHNA and SNTAGT. With 7 bases clipped from V and 0 bases from J, the junction kept 15 bases outside the gene matches. This CDR3 spans 18 amino acids. CDR3 in amino acids: CASTPSGRDRGHSYEQYF. CDR3 DNA: TGTGCCAGCACACCCTCCGGAAGGGACAGGGGACACTCCTACGAGCAGTACTTC.

This clone was counted many times. The chain uses TRBV30 and TRBJ1-1, with D tentatively TRBD1 (5 bases). V lost 0 bases, J lost 4 bases, and 15 bases lay in between. The CDR3 has 15 residues. The germline V gene encodes CDR1 GTSNPN and CDR2 SVGIG (reference sequence). CDR3 loop: CAWSVGLPGPTEAFF. The CDR3 nucleotides are TGTGCCTGGAGTGTAGGTTTGCCGGGGCCCACTGAAGCTTTCTTT.

Note on this clone: A junction boundary mismatches the germline segment, possibly from a read error. The V gene is TRBV30, the J gene TRBJ1-1; possibly TRBD1 for D (6 bases). This CDR3 spans 14 amino acids. In germline, CDR1 is GTSNPN, CDR2 SVGIG (reference sequence). CDR3 amino acids: CASRLRGRNTDAFF. The CDR3 nucleotides are TGTGCCTCGAGGCTCAGGGGTAGAAACACTGATGCTTTCTTT. Combining the CDR3 with reference TRBV30 and TRBJ1-1 gives the whole variable domain SQTIHQWPATLVQPVGSPLSLECTVEGTSNPNLYWYRQAAGRGLQLLFYSVGIGQISSEVPQNLSASRPQDRQFILSSKKLLLSDSGFYLCASRLRGRNTDAFFGQGTRLTVV.

This clone was observed many times. Given a much more abundant clone one base away, this may be a read error. The rearrangement joins TRBV6-1 to TRBJ2-7; no firm D call. From germline, CDR1 is MNHNS and CDR2 SASEGT. The CDR3 length is 14 residues. In nucleotides, the CDR3 is TGTGCCGGCAGTGAAATAGTCCGACCCGACGAGCAGTACTTC. This gives the protein CAGSEIVRPDEQYF.

This clone was observed at least ten times. The V call is TRBV6-2 or TRBV6-3, the J call TRBJ1-4; a possible D gene is TRBD1 (5 bases). Germline CDR1 reads MNHEY; CDR2 reads SVGEGT. V lost 6 bases, J lost 5 bases, and 13 bases lay in between. This CDR3 is built from 14 residues. The CDR3 protein is CASSTGLRNEKLFF. CDR3 DNA: TGTGCCAGCAGCACGGGACTCCGAAATGAAAAACTGTTTTTT.

A note on this clone: Germline is not matched at one junction end, which may reflect a read error. The chain combines TRBV5-1 with TRBJ2-1, with D possibly matching TRBD2 (5 bases). CDR1 SGHRS and CDR2 YFSETQ come from the germline V gene. This CDR3 has 16 residues. The CDR3 region is CANSLDHAGAYNEQFF. CDR3 nucleotides: TGCGCCAACAGCTTGGATCACGCCGGGGCCTACAATGAGCAGTTCTTC.

This clone was seen many times. The CDR3, as DNA: TGTGCCAGCAGCGTAGAACACAGACCTCAAGAGACCCAGTACTTC. It is translated as CASSVEHRPQETQYF. The V gene is TRBV9, the J gene TRBJ2-5, with D unresolved. In germline, CDR1 is SGDLS, CDR2 YYNGEE. The V and J ends lost 0 bases and 2 bases respectively, with 11 bases between them. CDR3 length: 15 amino acids.

This clone was observed many times. This rearrangement joins TRBV18 to TRBJ2-7; a weak D match, TRBD1 (6 bases). The CDR3 sequence is 14 residues long. V was shortened by 2 bases and J by 3 bases, with 11 bases between the two germline ends. Germline V gives CDR1 KGHSH, CDR2 LQKENI. The CDR3 DNA reads as TGTGCCAGCTCACCAACGGAAGGGGGCTACGAGCAGTACTTC. Encoded protein: CASSPTEGGYEQYF.

The chain carries TRBV5-4 and TRBJ2-1; D may match TRBD1 or TRBD2 (5 bases each). Trimming took off 4 bases at V and 8 bases at J, with 25 bases between the two ends. The CDR3 is 17 residues long. Germline CDR1 SGHNT, CDR2 YYREEE (reference sequence). The CDR3 DNA reads TGTGCCAGCAGCCTCCCAACTACATACACGGGGCTCGATGAGCAGTTCTTC. Its translation: CASSLPTTYTGLDEQFF.